This T cell receptor beta chain was recovered during a study of T-cell memory formation after mild COVID-19. In the study overall: Largely donor-specific sequence clusters came from a couple of donors. The study, taken as a whole, reports: Whether day 37 second-wave clones are SARS-CoV-2-specific was not confirmed. Most CD4+ clones that shrank were in CM and EM, while CD8+ ones turned up in EMRA.

This clonotype was seen a few times. The antigen remains undetermined. The V gene's germline CDR1 is SGHVS and CDR2 FQNEAQ. Trimming took off 2 bases at V and 2 bases at J, with 9 bases between the two ends. This CDR3 is 14 amino acids long. Constant-segment primers served in 5'RACE that generated TCR alpha and TCR beta cDNA libraries bearing sample barcodes and UMIs. MiXCR, run by TCRdb on the 5' RACE reads, gives a single entry per CDR3 protein. Of around 300,000 distinct CDR3 sequences listed, around 13% are singletons. The specimen sequenced was PBMCs or a T cell subset sorted from them (not recorded which). The J gene is TRBJ2-5, the V gene TRBV7-8; the D gene is possibly TRBD2 (6 bases). This TCR was sampled from a young man who had mild COVID-19 (a few samples of this study predate the infection). Cell type and time point are not known. CDR3 in DNA: TGTGCCAGCAGCTTAACTAGCTTACAAGAGACCCAGTACTTC. Amino acids: CASSLTSLQETQYF.